Presented here are 30 T cell receptor beta chains from one specimen sequenced in a study of blood T cell repertoires in COVID-19. Profiled with immunoSEQ multiplex PCR; TCRdb holds only in-frame clones, not every one. The data show roughly 380,000 clones, roughly 89% seen once. Sequenced sample: peripheral blood. The receptors stem from a woman in her sixties or seventies with COVID-19, enrolled during active disease.

DNA of the CDR3: TGTGCCAGCGAAGGGGGGGTCTATAGCAATCAGCCCCAGCATTTT. It encodes CASEGGVYSNQPQHF. The V and J genes are TRBV6-5 and TRBJ1-5; maybe TRBD1 (6 bases). V shed 8 bases and J shed 0 bases, with 14 bases lying between them. The CDR3 length is 15 residues. Germline lookup yields CDR1 MNHEY and CDR2 SVGAGI.

This rearrangement joins TRBV19 to TRBJ2-7, with 9 bases lining up with TRBD1. This CDR3 spans 14 amino acids. Trimming took 5 bases from V and 1 from J; bases not matched to a gene: 3. Germline CDR1 LNHDA, CDR2 SQIVND (reference sequence). CDR3 loop: CASSGGQGSYEQYF. The CDR3 nucleotides are TGTGCCAGTAGTGGGGGACAGGGTTCCTACGAGCAGTACTTC.

This clone was counted at least ten times. DNA for the CDR3: TGCGCCAGCAGCTCCCTACAGGGCGCGAACACTGAAGCTTTCTTT. This gives the protein CASSSLQGANTEAFF. The V gene is TRBV5-1, the J gene TRBJ1-1; D may be TRBD1 (6 bases). V lost 3 bases and J 1 base, leaving 13 bases between the germline ends. Germline-derived CDR1 and CDR2 are SGHRS and YFSETQ. CDR3 length: 15 amino acids. Variable domain in full (rest from reference TRBV5-1 and TRBJ1-1): KAGVTQTPRYLIKTRGQQVTLSCSPISGHRSVSWYQQTPGQGLQFLFEYFSETQRNKGNFPGRFSGRQFSNSRSEMNVSTLELGDSALYLCASSSLQGANTEAFFGQGTRLTVV.

This clone was detected only a few times. This chain uses TRBV7-2 with TRBJ1-5; unclear D gene. CDR3 length: 14 amino acids. The V and J ends lost 5 bases and 0 bases respectively, with 8 bases between them. Per the germline V gene, CDR1 is SGHTA and CDR2 is FQGNSA. The CDR3 coding sequence is TGTGCCAGCAGCCCTCTTTATAGCAATCAGCCCCAGCATTTT. Translated: CASSPLYSNQPQHF.

This clone appeared a single time. This chain joins TRBV28 and TRBJ1-3; D perhaps matches TRBD1 (5 bases). With 6 bases removed from V and 0 bases from J, the gap between germline ends came to 9 bases. This CDR3 contains 14 residues. CDR1 is MDHEN and CDR2 is SYDVKM in the germline V gene. The CDR3: CASSRQSSGNTIYF. For the CDR3, the DNA is TGTGCCAGCAGCCGACAGAGCTCTGGAAACACCATATATTTT.

This chain uses TRBV19 with TRBJ1-1, with no clear D. The CDR3 spans 14 residues. CDR1 and CDR2 from the germline V gene are LNHDA and SQIVND (reference sequence). The germline V and J ends were trimmed by 6 bases and 0 bases, with 11 bases remaining between them. The CDR3 DNA follows: TGTGCCAGTAGCTCTCGGTCGGTGAACACTGAAGCTTTCTTT. Translated: CASSSRSVNTEAFF. Full variable domain (missing parts from reference TRBV19 and TRBJ1-1): DGGITQSPKYLFRKEGQNVTLSCEQNLNHDAMYWYRQDPGQGLRLIYYSQIVNDFQKGDIAEGYSVSREKKESFPLTVTSAQKNPTAFYLCASSSRSVNTEAFFGQGTRLTVV.

The V gene is TRBV4-1, the J gene TRBJ1-6, with a possible D match to TRBD1 (5 bases). Trimming removed 0 bases from V and 11 bases from J, with 17 bases in between. CDR1 and CDR2 from the germline V gene are MGHRA and YSYEKL. The CDR3 totals 16 residues. The CDR3 bases are TGCGCCAGCAGCCAAGATTATCAGGGAAGACCAACACCCCTCCACTTT. Its protein is CASSQDYQGRPTPLHF.

J is TRBJ1-4 and V is TRBV19; 7 nucleotides agree with TRBD1. CDR1 is LNHDA and CDR2 is SQIVND in the germline V gene (reference sequence). After removal of 6 bases from V and 8 bases from J, the junction contained 6 bases not matched to a gene. The CDR3 loop spans 13 amino acids. CDR3 loop: CASSGTAGEKLFF. The CDR3 nucleotides are TGTGCCAGTAGCGGGACAGCCGGGGAAAAACTGTTTTTT.

This clone occurred once. The gene calls are TRBV30 and TRBJ1-2, with 9 bases matching TRBD1. This CDR3 comprises 13 residues. The trim removed 3 bases at V and 5 bases at J, leaving 4 bases unmatched. Germline assignment: CDR1 GTSNPN and CDR2 SVGIG (reference sequence). As DNA, the CDR3 is TGTGCCTGGAGCCAAGACAGGGGGTATGGCTACACCTTC. It is translated as CAWSQDRGYGYTF.

The CDR3 here is CASSVGQGKGYEQYF. As DNA, the CDR3 is TGTGCCAGCAGCGTAGGACAGGGGAAAGGATACGAGCAGTACTTC. V gene TRBV9 combines with J gene TRBJ2-7; 8 nucleotides line up with TRBD1. This CDR3 is built from 15 residues. With 0 bases clipped from V and 4 bases from J, the junction kept 6 bases outside the gene matches. Germline CDR1 reads SGDLS; CDR2 reads YYNGEE.

The V call is TRBV10-3, the J call TRBJ1-6; D gene ambiguous. The V end lost 3 bases, the J end lost 0 bases, and 3 bases lay between the germline ends. CDR3 length: 14 residues. CDR1 is ENHRY and CDR2 is SYGVKD in the germline V gene. CDR3 DNA sequence: TGTGCCATCAGTGACAGCTCCTATAATTCACCCCTCCACTTT. Residues: CAISDSSYNSPLHF.

This clone was found a few times. The gene calls are TRBV4-1 and TRBJ2-5; no clear D gene. V lost 0 bases, J lost 10 bases, and 12 bases lay in between. The CDR3 contains 13 residues. Germline V lookup: CDR1 MGHRA, CDR2 YSYEKL. The CDR3 here is CASSQDRWAVQYF. CDR3 DNA: TGCGCCAGCAGCCAAGATCGTTGGGCTGTCCAGTACTTC.

V is TRBV4-2 and J is TRBJ2-1, with D perhaps matching TRBD2 (6 bases). The germline V gene encodes CDR1 LGHNA and CDR2 YNFKEQ. The CDR3 is 16 amino acids. Trimming pared 1 base from V and 5 bases from J, leaving 15 bases between. CDR3 sequence reads: CASSQADYTLNNEQFF. The DNA of the CDR3 is TGTGCCAGCAGCCAAGCGGACTACACCTTAAACAATGAGCAGTTCTTC.

This clone appeared a few times. This chain links TRBV19 with TRBJ1-2; 8 bases fit TRBD1. The V gene's germline CDR1 is LNHDA and CDR2 SQIVND (reference sequence). The CDR3 contains 15 residues. The V gene end was trimmed by 3 bases and the J gene end by 8 bases; junction bases not matched to a gene: 11. The CDR3 DNA is TGTGCCAGTAGTATCTCCGGGACAGGACTGGAAGGCTACACCTTC. This codes for CASSISGTGLEGYTF.

The chain joins TRBV2 to TRBJ2-2, with TRBD2 as a possible D gene (5 bases). The germline V gene has CDR1 SNHLY and CDR2 FYNNEI. The V and J ends lost 7 bases and 6 bases respectively, with 9 bases between them. The CDR3 length is 12 residues. The CDR3 nucleotides read TGTGCCAGCAAAGGGAGTCCCGGGGAGCTGTTTTTT. Translated: CASKGSPGELFF.

The rearrangement joins TRBV5-1 to TRBJ1-2; 10 bases are a match to TRBD1. Germline CDR1 and CDR2: SGHRS and YFSETQ. The CDR3 has 15 residues. The V gene end was trimmed by 2 bases and the J gene end by 3 bases; junction bases not matched to a gene: 4. This CDR3 reads CASSLSTGGDYGYTF. The CDR3 DNA reads TGCGCCAGCAGCTTATCGACAGGGGGCGACTATGGCTACACCTTC.

The chain recombines TRBV3-1 (or the pseudogene TRBV3-2) with TRBJ2-1; 12 bases match TRBD2. The CDR3 runs to 17 residues. The J segment lost 10 bases and the V segment lost 0 bases, leaving 10 bases of the junction unmatched. Germline CDR1 LGHDT, CDR2 YNNKEL (reference sequence). In nucleotides, the CDR3 is TGTGCCAGCAGCCAAGATAACGGACTAGCGGGGATCAACGAGCAGTTCTTC. Translating it yields CASSQDNGLAGINEQFF.

The sample holds one count of this clone. The chain recombines TRBV30 with TRBJ1-3; 8 bases are a match to TRBD1. The CDR3 length is 18 residues. Germline V lookup: CDR1 GTSNPN, CDR2 SVGIG (reference sequence). The junction had 12 bases not matched to a gene; V was cut back by 0 bases and J by 2 bases. Here the CDR3 DNA reads TGTGCCTGGAGTGTACTAGGACAGGGAGGGCTAGCTGGAAACACCATATATTTT. As protein: CAWSVLGQGGLAGNTIYF.

The CDR3 reads CASTGQGASYNSPLHF. Here the CDR3 DNA reads TGTGCCAGCACGGGACAGGGGGCCTCCTATAATTCACCCCTCCACTTT. The genes are TRBV2 and TRBJ1-6, with TRBD1 identical over 12 bases. The CDR3 is 16 amino acids. Germline CDR1 SNHLY, CDR2 FYNNEI. Unmatched junction bases numbered 1, after V lost 7 bases and J lost 0 bases.

The chain employs TRBV18 and TRBJ2-1; 7 bases fit TRBD2. The CDR3 runs 14 residues. In germline, CDR1 is KGHSH, CDR2 LQKENI. Unmatched junction bases numbered 10, after V lost 6 bases and J lost 8 bases. In nucleotides, the CDR3 is TGTGCCAGCTCCCTCCAAGCGGGGCCCGATGAGCAGTTCTTC. Translating gives CASSLQAGPDEQFF. The full variable domain, in which reference TRBV18 and TRBJ2-1 provide the parts outside the CDR3, is NAGVMQNPRHLVRRRGQEARLRCSPMKGHSHVYWYRQLPEEGLKFMVYLQKENIIDESGMPKERFSAEFPKEGPSILRIQQVVRGDSAAYFCASSLQAGPDEQFFGPGTRLTVL.

The chain has TRBV7-9 and TRBJ1-5; the D gene is possibly TRBD1 (5 bases). The CDR3 spans 13 residues. Trimming stripped 4 bases from V and 7 bases from J, with 11 bases between. Looked up from germline, CDR1 is SEHNR and CDR2 is FQNEAQ (reference sequence). In DNA, the CDR3 is TGTGCCAGCAGCTCCCAGGGTAACCAGCCCCAGCATTTT. As protein: CASSSQGNQPQHF.

This chain joins TRBV6-1 and TRBJ1-5; D remains ambiguous. CDR3 length: 15 residues. The V end was cut by 1 base, the J end by 1 base, with 8 bases between. The germline V gene has CDR1 MNHNS and CDR2 SASEGT. In DNA form, the CDR3 reads TGTGCCAGCAGTGAAGAATCCGTGAGCAATCAGCCCCAGCATTTT. Protein: CASSEESVSNQPQHF.

This clone occurred a few times. J is TRBJ2-3 and V is TRBV19, with 9 nucleotides matching TRBD1. The CDR3 has 15 amino acids. CDR1 is LNHDA and CDR2 is SQIVND in the germline V gene (reference sequence). V lost 5 bases and J lost 0; bases outside the gene matches: 3. The CDR3 DNA reads as TGTGCCAGTAGTTCGGGACAGGGAAGCACAGATACGCAGTATTTT. Its translation is CASSSGQGSTDTQYF.

The chain employs TRBV6-5 and TRBJ2-2; 8 nucleotides align to TRBD1. Losses at the gene ends were 0 bases for V and 6 bases for J; bases not matched to a gene: 6. The CDR3 is 16 amino acids. Looked up from germline, CDR1 is MNHEY and CDR2 is SVGAGI. This CDR3 reads CASSYSNDRGPGELFF. The CDR3 DNA reads TGTGCCAGCAGTTACTCGAATGACAGGGGACCCGGGGAGCTGTTTTTT.

V is TRBV6-5 and J is TRBJ2-7; 12 nucleotides match TRBD2. V dropped 5 bases and J dropped 4; count of bases not matched to a gene: 6. CDR3 length: 15 amino acids. Germline loops: CDR1 MNHEY, CDR2 SVGAGI. Here the CDR3 reads CASSPTSGGPYEQYF. CDR3 coding DNA: TGTGCCAGCAGTCCGACTAGCGGGGGCCCTTACGAGCAGTACTTC.

The rearrangement uses TRBV6-6 and TRBJ1-6, with D maybe TRBD1 (5 bases). Germline V CDR1 and CDR2: MNHNY, SVGAGI (reference sequence). Trimming removed 6 bases from V and 0 bases from J, with 12 bases in between. The CDR3 sequence is 16 residues long. The CDR3 sequence: CASRHGGSSYNSPLHF. CDR3 in DNA: TGTGCCAGCAGACACGGGGGGAGCTCCTATAATTCACCCCTCCACTTT.

The V and J genes are TRBV15 and TRBJ2-2; D is possibly TRBD1 (6 bases). Trimming cost V 8 bases and J 0 bases, with 13 bases left between them. Germline V gives CDR1 LNHNV, CDR2 YYDKDF (reference sequence). The CDR3 runs to 15 residues. The CDR3 sequence is CATGPGQPNTGELFF. The CDR3 DNA sequence: TGTGCCACCGGACCTGGACAGCCGAACACCGGGGAGCTGTTTTTT.

The rearrangement uses TRBV3-1 (or the pseudogene TRBV3-2) and TRBJ1-2; TRBD1 is a possible D gene (5 bases). Germline CDR1 and CDR2: LGHDT and YNNKEL (reference sequence). The CDR3 spans 14 residues. Trimming stripped 5 bases from V and 2 bases from J, with 12 bases between. CDR3 loop: CASSSRGGNYGYTF. CDR3 sequence (DNA): TGTGCCAGCAGCTCCCGGGGGGGGAACTATGGCTACACCTTC.

The chain links TRBV4-2 to TRBJ2-7; TRBD1 aligns across 8 bases. V gave up 0 bases and J gave up 5 bases; unmatched junction bases: 9. Per germline, CDR1 LGHNA and CDR2 YNFKEQ. This CDR3 comprises 16 residues. The CDR3 DNA sequence: TGTGCCAGCAGCCAAGAAGACGAGACAGGGGACAACGAGCAGTACTTC. It is translated as CASSQEDETGDNEQYF.

This sequence joins TRBV5-5 and TRBJ1-3; 7 bases are shared with TRBD1. The junction had 4 bases not matched to a gene; V was cut back by 2 bases and J by 2 bases. Germline CDR1 is SGHKS and CDR2 is YYEKEE (reference sequence). This CDR3 comprises 15 residues. The DNA for the CDR3 is TGTGCCAGCAGCTTAACAGGGGCCCCTGGAAACACCATATATTTT. This sequence encodes CASSLTGAPGNTIYF. The whole variable domain, remainder taken from reference TRBV5-5 and TRBJ1-3, is DAGVTQSPTHLIKTRGQQVTLRCSPISGHKSVSWYQQVLGQGPQFIFQYYEKEERGRGNFPDRFSARQFPNYSSELNVNALLLGDSALYLCASSLTGAPGNTIYFGEGSWLTVV.